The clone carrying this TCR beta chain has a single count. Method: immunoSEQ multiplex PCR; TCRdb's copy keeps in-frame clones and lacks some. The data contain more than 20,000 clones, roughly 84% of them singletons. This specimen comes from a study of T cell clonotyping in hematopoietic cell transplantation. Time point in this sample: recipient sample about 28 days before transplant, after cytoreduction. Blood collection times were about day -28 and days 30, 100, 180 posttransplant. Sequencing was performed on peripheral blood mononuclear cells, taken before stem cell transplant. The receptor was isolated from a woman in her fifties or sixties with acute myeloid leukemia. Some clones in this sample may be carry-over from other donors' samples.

For the CDR3, the DNA is TGCGCCAGCAGCCGTGACAGATACTATGGCTACACCTTC. This gives the protein CASSRDRYYGYTF. The chain links TRBV4-3 to TRBJ1-2; maybe TRBD1 (5 bases). Trimming took 4 bases from V and 3 from J, leaving 9 bases between them. The germline V gene has CDR1 LGHNA and CDR2 YSLEER. The CDR3 is 13 residues long.